This T cell receptor (beta chain) was identified during a study of PD-L1 blockade in urothelial cancer. Study-level results: At 3 weeks on treatment, tumor-associated clones expanded more with durable benefit.

Time point here: pretreatment peripheral blood. As concerns this clone: As yet, its antigen is unknown.

Profiling relied on immunoSEQ multiplex PCR, and the TCRdb table lists in-frame clones only, not all of them. The sample contains around 63,000 clones, approximately 78% of which appear only once. J gave up 6 bases and V 4 bases, and 11 bases lay outside the gene matches. Germline-derived CDR1 and CDR2 are SGHKS and YYEKEE (reference sequence). The CDR3 contains 16 residues. The V gene is TRBV5-5, the J gene TRBJ1-5; 9 bases align to TRBD1. The specimen was PBMCs, collected around atezolizumab (anti-PD-L1) treatment. The clonotype originates from an older man with urothelial cancer. Here the CDR3 reads CASSLQGARAGQPQHF. CDR3 nucleotides: TGTGCCAGCAGCCTACAGGGGGCCCGGGCGGGTCAGCCCCAGCATTTT. The variable domain in full, completed from reference TRBV5-5 and TRBJ1-5, reads DAGVTQSPTHLIKTRGQQVTLRCSPISGHKSVSWYQQVLGQGPQFIFQYYEKEERGRGNFPDRFSARQFPNYSSELNVNALLLGDSALYLCASSLQGARAGQPQHFGDGTRLSIL.